This T cell receptor beta chain was observed in a study of T cells in Graves' hyperthyroidism and ophthalmopathy. This clonotype was detected a few times. Around 10 ml fresh peripheral blood yielded the PBMCs. The ends lost 0 bases at V and 7 bases at J; junction bases unmatched: 6. The CDR3 totals 17 residues. Germline loops: CDR1 LNHNV, CDR2 YYDKDF (reference sequence). RNA transcripts served as the template for amplifying TCR beta CDR3 regions. The TCR CDR3 was amplified in a first-round RT-PCR using the HTBI primer set. TCRdb passed the multiplex PCR reads through MiXCR, listing each CDR3 protein once. The repertoire includes hundreds of thousands of distinct CDR3 sequences, roughly 14% of them detected once, and 3.5% to 4.5% sits in the top ten.

The sample consisted of blood. This chain uses TRBV15 with TRBJ2-2; 12 bases line up with TRBD2. The receptor's source is a middle-aged woman with Graves' ophthalmopathy. The CDR3 DNA follows: TGTGCCACCAGCAGAGACCCAAGACTAGCGGGAGACGGGGAGCTGTTTTTT. This codes for CATSRDPRLAGDGELFF.